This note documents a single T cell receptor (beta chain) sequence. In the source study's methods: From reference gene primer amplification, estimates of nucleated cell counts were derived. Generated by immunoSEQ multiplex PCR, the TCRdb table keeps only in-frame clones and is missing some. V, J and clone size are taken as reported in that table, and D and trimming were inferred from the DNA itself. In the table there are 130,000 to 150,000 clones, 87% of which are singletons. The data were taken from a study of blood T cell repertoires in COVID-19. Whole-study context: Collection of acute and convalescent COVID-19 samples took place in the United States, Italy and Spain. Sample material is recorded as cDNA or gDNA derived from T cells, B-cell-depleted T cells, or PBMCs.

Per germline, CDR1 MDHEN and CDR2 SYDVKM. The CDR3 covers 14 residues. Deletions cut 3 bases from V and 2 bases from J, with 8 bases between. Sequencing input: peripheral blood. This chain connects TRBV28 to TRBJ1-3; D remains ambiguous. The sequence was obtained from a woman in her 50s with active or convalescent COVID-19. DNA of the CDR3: TGTGCCAGCAGTTTGAGGGAGGCTGGAAACACCATATATTTT. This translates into CASSLREAGNTIYF.